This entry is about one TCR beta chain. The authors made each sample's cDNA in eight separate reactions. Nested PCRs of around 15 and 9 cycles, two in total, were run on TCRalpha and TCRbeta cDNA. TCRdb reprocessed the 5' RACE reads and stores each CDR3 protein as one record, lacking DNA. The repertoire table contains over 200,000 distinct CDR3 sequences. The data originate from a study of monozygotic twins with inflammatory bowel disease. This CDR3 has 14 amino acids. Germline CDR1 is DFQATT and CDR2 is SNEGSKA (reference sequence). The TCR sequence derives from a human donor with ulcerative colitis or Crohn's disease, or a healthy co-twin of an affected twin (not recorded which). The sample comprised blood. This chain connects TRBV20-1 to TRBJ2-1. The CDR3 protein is CSARSQSSYNEQFF.